The 8 T cell receptor beta chains reported below all come from one sample, sequenced in a study of OX40 agonist ivuxolimab in advanced cancers. This table comes from immunoSEQ multiplex PCR, and its TCRdb copy is limited to in-frame clones, with some not included. In the table there are roughly 120,000 clones, 75% to 90% of which are singletons. The input for sequencing was CD4+ or CD8+ T cells sorted from blood, taken in a trial of the OX40 agonist ivuxolimab. The receptors derive from an adult with an advanced solid tumor such as melanoma, head and neck, liver or kidney cancer.

V usage is TRBV7-2 and J usage is TRBJ2-2; unclear D gene. CDR1 and CDR2 (germline): SGHTA, FQGNSA. V lost 1 base and J 7 bases, leaving 4 bases between the germline ends. This CDR3 is built from 12 residues. The CDR3 region is CASSLEYGELFF. CDR3 sequence (DNA): TGTGCCAGCAGCTTAGAGTACGGGGAGCTGTTTTTT.

This chain uses TRBV19 with TRBJ2-1, with 10 bases aligning to TRBD2. J lost 5 bases, V lost 8 bases, and 3 bases had no gene match. CDR1 is LNHDA and CDR2 is SQIVND in the germline V gene (reference sequence). This CDR3 spans 13 amino acids. The CDR3 region has the DNA TGTGCCAGTTCTAGCGGGGGAAACAATGAGCAGTTCTTC. Amino acids: CASSSGGNNEQFF.

The chain is built from TRBV5-5 and TRBJ2-3; D ambiguous. CDR1 is SGHKS, CDR2 YYEKEE, per germline (reference sequence). The CDR3 runs to 12 residues. V was trimmed by 1 base and J by 2 bases, leaving 2 bases between them. Here the CDR3 DNA reads TGTGCCAGCAGCTTGCCCACAGATACGCAGTATTTT. Encoded protein: CASSLPTDTQYF.

The chain combines TRBV5-1 with TRBJ2-3; D is uncertain. V lost 4 bases, J lost 0 bases, and 9 bases lay in between. Germline CDR1 reads SGHRS; CDR2 reads YFSETQ. CDR3 length equals 14 residues. The CDR3 DNA is TGCGCCAGCAGCGACACCGCTAGCACAGATACGCAGTATTTT. This gives the protein CASSDTASTDTQYF.

The chain combines TRBV9 with TRBJ1-5; D is unclear. CDR1 SGDLS and CDR2 YYNGEE come from the germline V gene. The CDR3 loop spans 13 amino acids. V lost 4 bases and J lost 6, with 11 bases in between. The CDR3 loop is CASSSQSGQPQHF. CDR3 nucleotide sequence: TGTGCCAGCAGCTCTCAATCGGGTCAGCCCCAGCATTTT.

V is TRBV10-3 and J is TRBJ1-1; D call uncertain. This CDR3 comprises 13 residues. The germline V gene encodes CDR1 ENHRY and CDR2 SYGVKD. V lost 6 bases to trimming and J lost 2 bases, with 10 bases between them. Written as DNA, the CDR3 is TGTGCCATCAGCCCAGCTATCAACACTGAAGCTTTCTTT. Translated: CAISPAINTEAFF.

The chain links TRBV4-3 to TRBJ2-3; D is unclear. The CDR3 has 16 residues. CDR1 and CDR2 from the germline V gene are LGHNA and YSLEER. Deletions cut 0 bases from V and 6 bases from J, with 16 bases between. In DNA form, the CDR3 reads TGCGCCAGCAGCCAAGATGAATACAGCCTCGCGGATACGCAGTATTTT. Its protein is CASSQDEYSLADTQYF.

This clone came up a few times. This chain joins TRBV10-2 and TRBJ1-3; D is ambiguous. The CDR3 is 13 amino acids. Looked up from germline, CDR1 is WSHSY and CDR2 is SAAADI. V lost 6 bases and J lost 0, with 6 bases in between. The CDR3 loop reads CASSELSGNTIYF. The CDR3, as DNA: TGCGCCAGCAGCGAACTCTCTGGAAACACCATATATTTT.